Shown below are 5 T cell receptor beta chains from a single sample sequenced in a study of Ad26.COV2.S vaccination and SARS-CoV-2 variants. Only in-frame clones appear in the TCRdb table, and some are missing; sequencing was by immunoSEQ multiplex PCR. This sample yields hundreds of thousands of clones, of which more than 70% are seen a single time; approximately 1.5% belongs to the top ten. Treatment meaning: around 19 received Ad26.COV2.S at low or high dose, single or two shots; 5 received placebo; per-sample allocation not given. Sampling was performed 63 days after the first vaccine or placebo injection. The material was peripheral blood, obtained in a trial of Ad26.COV2.S vaccine versus placebo. The receptor source for this set is a person aged 18-60 years who received the Ad26.COV2.S COVID-19 vaccine or a placebo.

This chain's CDR3 is CASSLAAGNGYTF. The CDR3 nucleotides read TGTGCCAGCAGCTTAGCGGCGGGAAATGGCTACACCTTC. J is TRBJ1-2 and V is TRBV7-9; D remains unclear. The germline V and J ends were trimmed by 0 bases and 6 bases, with 8 bases remaining between them. Germline V gives CDR1 SEHNR, CDR2 FQNEAQ (reference sequence). The CDR3 sequence is 13 residues long.

This clone has just one count. The chain recombines TRBV7-9 with TRBJ1-1; D is unresolved. Germline values: CDR1 SEHNR, CDR2 FQNEAQ (reference sequence). Trimming cost V 1 base and J 2 bases, with 11 bases left between them. The CDR3 sequence is 15 residues long. The CDR3 loop is CASSLDLAINTEAFF. The CDR3 region has the DNA TGTGCCAGCAGCTTAGATTTGGCCATTAACACTGAAGCTTTCTTT.

The chain has TRBV6-2 or TRBV6-3 and TRBJ2-1, with TRBD2 identical over 15 bases. The trim removed 2 bases at V and 7 bases at J, leaving 6 bases unmatched. The germline CDR1 and CDR2 sequences are MNHEY and SVGEGT. The CDR3 runs 17 residues. The CDR3 DNA sequence: TGTGCCAGCAGTTACACGACAGGACTAGCGGGGGGGAATGAGCAGTTCTTC. It encodes CASSYTTGLAGGNEQFF.

This chain uses TRBV30 with TRBJ2-7; D perhaps matches TRBD1 (6 bases). Trimming cost V 5 bases and J 5 bases, with 10 bases left between them. The V gene's germline CDR1 is GTSNPN and CDR2 SVGIG (reference sequence). The CDR3 sequence is 11 residues long. The DNA for the CDR3 is TGTGCCTGGGTAAACAGGGACGAGCAGTACTTC. It is translated as CAWVNRDEQYF. Full variable domain (rest looked up from reference TRBV30 and TRBJ2-7): SQTIHQWPATLVQPVGSPLSLECTVEGTSNPNLYWYRQAAGRGLQLLFYSVGIGQISSEVPQNLSASRPQDRQFILSSKKLLLSDSGFYLCAWVNRDEQYFGPGTRLTVT.

This chain connects TRBV6-5 to TRBJ1-3; 7 bases match TRBD1. V was pared by 6 bases and J by 2 bases, with 4 bases of the junction left unmatched. Germline V gives CDR1 MNHEY, CDR2 SVGAGI. The CDR3 length is 14 residues. The CDR3, as DNA: TGTGCCAGCAGCGATGGGACAGCTGGAAACACCATATATTTT. It yields the protein CASSDGTAGNTIYF.